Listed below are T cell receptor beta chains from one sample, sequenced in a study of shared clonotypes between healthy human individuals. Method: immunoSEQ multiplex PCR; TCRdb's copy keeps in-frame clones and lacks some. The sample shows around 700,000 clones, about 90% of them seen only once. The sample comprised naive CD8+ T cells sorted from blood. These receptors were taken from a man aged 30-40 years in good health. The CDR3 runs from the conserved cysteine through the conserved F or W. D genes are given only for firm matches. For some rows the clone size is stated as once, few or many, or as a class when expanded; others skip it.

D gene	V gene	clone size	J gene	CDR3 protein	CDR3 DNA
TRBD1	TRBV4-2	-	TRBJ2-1	CASSQDGQGRYNEQFF	TGTGCCAGCAGCCAAGACGGACAGGGACGCTACAATGAGCAGTTCTTC
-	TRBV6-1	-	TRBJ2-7	CASSNAGWEQYF	TGTGCCAGCAGTAACGCCGGATGGGAGCAGTACTTC
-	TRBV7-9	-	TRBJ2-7	CASSSSMPNTRGDNEQYF	TGTGCCAGCAGCTCCTCTATGCCGAATACCAGGGGTGATAACGAGCAGTACTTC
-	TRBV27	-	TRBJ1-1	CASSPSRGRRGAFF	TGTGCCAGCAGTCCCTCCCGGGGTAGGCGCGGAGCTTTCTTT
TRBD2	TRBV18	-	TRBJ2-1	CASSSGTSVYNEQFF	TGTGCCAGCTCTTCCGGGACTAGCGTTTACAATGAGCAGTTCTTC
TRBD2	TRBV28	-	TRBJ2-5	CASRSPSGRSSETQYF	TGTGCCAGCAGATCTCCTAGCGGGAGAAGTTCGGAGACCCAGTACTTC
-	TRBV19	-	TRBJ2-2	CASSARTDNTGELFF	TGTGCCAGTAGTGCCCGGACAGACAACACCGGGGAGCTGTTTTTT
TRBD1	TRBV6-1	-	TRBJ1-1	CASSEAFPDRGVRTEAFF	TGTGCCAGCAGTGAAGCATTTCCGGACAGGGGGGTCCGCACTGAAGCTTTCTTT
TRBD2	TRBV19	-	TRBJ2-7	CASSIGSGRASTYEQYF	TGTGCCAGTAGTATTGGGAGCGGGAGGGCCTCCACCTACGAGCAGTACTTC
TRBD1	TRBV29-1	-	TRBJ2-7	CSVRQGSYEQYF	TGCAGCGTTCGACAGGGGTCCTACGAGCAGTACTTC
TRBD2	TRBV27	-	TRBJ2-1	CASSLRGGSSYNEQFF	TGTGCCAGCAGCCTACGGGGCGGGAGTTCCTACAATGAGCAGTTCTTC
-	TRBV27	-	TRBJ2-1	CASSLILGLNEQFF	TGTGCCAGCAGTTTAATCCTAGGTCTGAATGAGCAGTTCTTC
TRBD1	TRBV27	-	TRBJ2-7	CASQQGSRVAYEQYF	TGTGCCAGCCAACAGGGGTCCAGGGTCGCCTACGAGCAGTACTTC
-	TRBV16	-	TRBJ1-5	CASSQFKQGRGVNQPQHF	TGTGCCAGCAGCCAATTTAAACAAGGCAGGGGAGTCAATCAGCCCCAGCATTTT
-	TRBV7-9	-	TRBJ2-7	CASGGGTYEQYF	TGTGCCTCCGGGGGAGGAACCTACGAGCAGTACTTC
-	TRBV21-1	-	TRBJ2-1	CASSKQTRREYNEQFF	TGTGCCAGCAGCAAACAAACGAGGCGGGAGTACAATGAGCAGTTCTTC
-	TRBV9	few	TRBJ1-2	CASSPRDGANYGYTF	TGTGCCAGCAGCCCAAGGGACGGAGCTAACTATGGCTACACCTTC
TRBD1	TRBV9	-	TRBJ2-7	CASSEGDRDPYEQYF	TGTGCCAGCAGCGAGGGCGACAGGGACCCCTACGAGCAGTACTTC
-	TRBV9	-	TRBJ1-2	CASSPGYTF	TGTGCCAGCAGCCCTGGCTACACCTTC
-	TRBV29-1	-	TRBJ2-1	CSVAEQGGGHEQFF	TGCAGCGTTGCTGAGCAGGGTGGAGGCCATGAGCAGTTCTTC
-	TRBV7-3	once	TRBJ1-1	CASSLHSSDTEAFF	TGTGCCAGCAGCCTCCATTCGTCGGACACTGAAGCTTTCTTT
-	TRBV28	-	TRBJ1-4	CASSFNFRDEKLFF	TGTGCCAGCAGTTTTAATTTCAGGGATGAAAAACTGTTTTTT
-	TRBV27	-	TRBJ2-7	CASTVGVGSYEQYF	TGTGCCAGCACCGTGGGGGTTGGATCCTACGAGCAGTACTTC
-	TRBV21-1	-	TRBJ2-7	CASSKTGRSYEQYF	TGTGCCAGCAGCAAGACAGGCCGCTCCTACGAGCAGTACTTC
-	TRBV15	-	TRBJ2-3	CATSKELLAWDTQYF	TGTGCCACCAGCAAAGAATTACTAGCTTGGGATACGCAGTATTTT
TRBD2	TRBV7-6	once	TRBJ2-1	CASIQNGLADLYNEQFF	TGTGCCAGCATCCAAAACGGGCTAGCGGACTTATACAATGAGCAGTTCTTC
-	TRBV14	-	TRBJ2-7	CASSQEAGGRYEQYF	TGTGCCAGCAGCCAAGAAGCCGGGGGGCGCTACGAGCAGTACTTC
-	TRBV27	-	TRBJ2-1	CASSSRDSSNEQFF	TGTGCCAGCAGTTCCCGGGACTCCAGCAATGAGCAGTTCTTC
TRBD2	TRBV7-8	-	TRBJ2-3	CASSSTRGLAGGDTQYF	TGTGCCAGCAGCTCAACACGCGGACTAGCGGGGGGAGATACGCAGTATTTT
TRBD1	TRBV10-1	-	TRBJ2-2	CASSSDPGQGILVAGELFF	TGCGCCAGCAGTTCCGATCCGGGACAGGGGATTTTGGTAGCCGGGGAGCTGTTTTTT
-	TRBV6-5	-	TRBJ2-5	CASRSYRAQETQYF	TGTGCCAGCAGATCTTACCGGGCCCAAGAGACCCAGTACTTC
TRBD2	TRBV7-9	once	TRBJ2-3	CASSLTVGLAGVVGDTQYF	TGTGCCAGCAGCTTAACAGTCGGACTAGCGGGAGTCGTAGGAGATACGCAGTATTTT
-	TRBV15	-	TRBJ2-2	CATSRDPLNTGELFF	TGTGCCACCAGCAGAGATCCTCTGAACACCGGGGAGCTGTTTTTT
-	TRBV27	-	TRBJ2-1	CASSLGSLNEQFF	TGTGCCAGCAGTTTAGGGAGTCTTAATGAGCAGTTCTTC
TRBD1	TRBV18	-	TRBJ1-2	CASSPPGQDYGYTF	TGTGCCAGCTCACCACCGGGACAGGACTATGGCTACACCTTC
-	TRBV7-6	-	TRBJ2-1	CASSEGASSYNEQFF	TGTGCCAGCAGCGAGGGAGCTAGCTCCTACAATGAGCAGTTCTTC
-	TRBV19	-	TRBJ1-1	CASSLQETTEAFF	TGTGCCAGTAGTTTGCAGGAGACCACTGAAGCTTTCTTT
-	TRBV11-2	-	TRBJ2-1	CASSLRVDEQFF	TGTGCCAGCAGCTTACGAGTGGATGAGCAGTTCTTC
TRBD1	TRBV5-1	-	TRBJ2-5	CASSILGQQETQYF	TGCGCCAGCAGCATCTTGGGACAGCAAGAGACCCAGTACTTC
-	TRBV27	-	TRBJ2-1	CASSRGPKKQFF	TGTGCCAGCAGTCGGGGCCCCAAAAAGCAGTTCTTC
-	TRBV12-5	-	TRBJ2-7	CASGPDSSYEQYF	TGTGCTAGTGGACCCGACAGCTCCTACGAGCAGTACTTC
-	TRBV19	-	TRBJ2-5	CASSAELGQSETQYF	TGTGCCAGTAGTGCCGAACTAGGGCAAAGCGAGACCCAGTACTTC
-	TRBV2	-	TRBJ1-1	CATPGRGNTEAFF	TGTGCCACACCGGGACGAGGGAACACTGAAGCTTTCTTT
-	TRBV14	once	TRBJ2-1	CASSQVTFDNEQFF	TGTGCCAGCAGCCAAGTTACGTTTGACAATGAGCAGTTCTTC
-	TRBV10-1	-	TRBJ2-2	CASSEEWGGAGELFF	TGCGCCAGCAGTGAGGAGTGGGGAGGTGCCGGGGAGCTGTTTTTT
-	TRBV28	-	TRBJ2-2	CASSWGPGLNTGELFF	TGTGCCAGCAGTTGGGGACCGGGACTGAACACCGGGGAGCTGTTTTTT
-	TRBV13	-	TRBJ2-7	CASSSGLRKYEQYF	TGTGCCAGCAGCTCGGGATTGAGAAAATACGAGCAGTACTTC
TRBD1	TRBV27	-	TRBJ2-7	CASRASGTGFYEQYF	TGTGCCAGCAGGGCCTCCGGGACAGGGTTCTACGAGCAGTACTTC
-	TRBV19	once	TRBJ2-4	CASSIEPFETAKNIQYF	TGTGCCAGTAGTATAGAGCCATTCGAGACGGCCAAAAACATTCAGTACTTC
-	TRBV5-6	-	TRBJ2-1	CASNPGPNPYNEQFF	TGTGCCAGCAATCCGGGACCTAACCCCTACAATGAGCAGTTCTTC
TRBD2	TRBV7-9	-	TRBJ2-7	CASSPFPTSGSFYEQYF	TGTGCCAGCAGCCCCTTCCCGACTAGCGGGTCCTTCTACGAGCAGTACTTC
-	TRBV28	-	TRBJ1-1	CASTPVSRGTEAFF	TGTGCCAGCACCCCAGTGAGCAGAGGCACTGAAGCTTTCTTT
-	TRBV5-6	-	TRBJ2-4	CASSLDLAKNIQYF	TGTGCCAGCAGCTTGGACCTAGCCAAAAACATTCAGTACTTC
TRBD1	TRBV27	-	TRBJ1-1	CASKTGTGSLGTEAFF	TGTGCCAGCAAGACCGGGACAGGGTCTTTGGGCACTGAAGCTTTCTTT
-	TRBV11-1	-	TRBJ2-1	CASSLGSSNNEQFF	TGTGCCAGCAGCTTAGGTAGCAGTAACAATGAGCAGTTCTTC
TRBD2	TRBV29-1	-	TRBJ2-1	CSVGGRTSGGSYNEQFF	TGCAGCGTTGGGGGACGGACTAGCGGGGGCTCCTACAATGAGCAGTTCTTC
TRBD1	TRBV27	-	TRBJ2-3	CASSLWTGYTDTQYF	TGTGCCAGCAGTCTCTGGACAGGGTACACAGATACGCAGTATTTT
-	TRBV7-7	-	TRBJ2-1	CASSPRLSSYNEQFF	TGTGCTAGCAGCCCCCGACTAAGCTCCTACAATGAGCAGTTCTTC
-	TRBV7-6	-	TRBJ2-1	CASSLEGEDGEQFF	TGTGCCAGCAGCTTAGAGGGGGAGGACGGTGAGCAGTTCTTC